A selection of T cell receptor beta chains follows, all from one sample in a study of regulatory T cells in long-lasting Graves disease. TCRdb re-analysed the multiplex PCR reads in MiXCR, keeping a single row per CDR3 protein. The table shows some 440,000 distinct CDR3 sequences, with more than 20% occurring only once. The material sequenced was peripheral blood mononuclear cells (PBMCs), taken when the disease was refractory, from a patient treated with antithyroid drugs. Receptors were obtained from a female donor with Graves disease. Each CDR3 is given with its conserved first and last residue. The order of the fields is J gene, clone size, V gene, D gene, CDR3 protein, CDR3 DNA. D genes are given only for firm matches. Some rows mark clone size as missing; the rest say once, few, many or name a class of expanded clone.

J gene: TRBJ2-5; clone size: few; V gene: TRBV4-3; D gene: TRBD2; CDR3 protein: CASSHFAGEQETQYF; CDR3 DNA: TGCGCCAGCAGCCACTTTGCGGGAGAGCAAGAGACCCAGTACTTC
J gene: TRBJ1-1; clone size: few; V gene: TRBV20-1; D gene: NA; CDR3 protein: CSAAIPSNTEAFF; CDR3 DNA: TGCAGTGCTGCAATTCCCTCGAACACTGAAGCTTTCTTT
J gene: TRBJ2-7; clone size: NA; V gene: TRBV19; D gene: NA; CDR3 protein: CASSINRDSPLGEQYF; CDR3 DNA: TGTGCCAGTAGTATCAATCGGGACTCTCCGTTGGGCGAGCAGTACTTC
J gene: TRBJ2-7; clone size: NA; V gene: TRBV20-1; D gene: TRBD2; CDR3 protein: CSAKPSGRSPYEQYF; CDR3 DNA: TGCAGTGCTAAACCTAGCGGGAGATCGCCCTACGAGCAGTACTTC
J gene: TRBJ2-7; clone size: few; V gene: TRBV18; D gene: TRBD2; CDR3 protein: CASSPLLAGPTYGPYEQYF; CDR3 DNA: TGTGCCAGCTCACCACTTCTAGCGGGTCCCACTTACGGACCCTACGAGCAGTACTTC
J gene: TRBJ2-5; clone size: few; V gene: TRBV6-2/TRBV6-3; D gene: TRBD2; CDR3 protein: CASSNYGLAGGQETQYF; CDR3 DNA: TGTGCCAGCAGTAACTACGGACTAGCGGGAGGACAAGAGACCCAGTACTTC
J gene: TRBJ2-7; clone size: NA; V gene: TRBV4-3; D gene: NA; CDR3 protein: CASSQDLLANEQYF; CDR3 DNA: TGCGCCAGCAGCCAAGATCTACTAGCTAACGAGCAGTACTTC
J gene: TRBJ2-7; clone size: NA; V gene: TRBV5-1; D gene: NA; CDR3 protein: CANGRRAPVPYEQYF; CDR3 DNA: TGCGCCAACGGGCGCCGGGCTCCCGTCCCCTACGAGCAGTACTTC
J gene: TRBJ1-1; clone size: NA; V gene: TRBV28; D gene: TRBD1; CDR3 protein: CASSLNRGDTEAFF; CDR3 DNA: TGTGCCAGCAGTTTAAACAGGGGTGACACTGAAGCTTTCTTT
J gene: TRBJ2-1; clone size: NA; V gene: TRBV12-3/TRBV12-4; D gene: TRBD2; CDR3 protein: CASSLEGLAGGEQFF; CDR3 DNA: TGTGCCAGCAGTTTGGAGGGACTAGCGGGCGGTGAGCAGTTCTTC
J gene: TRBJ1-2; clone size: few; V gene: TRBV5-1; D gene: TRBD1; CDR3 protein: CASSETGTGNYGYTF; CDR3 DNA: TGCGCCAGCAGCGAAACCGGGACAGGCAACTATGGCTACACCTTC
J gene: TRBJ2-7; clone size: few; V gene: TRBV5-8; D gene: TRBD1; CDR3 protein: CASSLGTGELAYEQYF; CDR3 DNA: TGTGCCAGCAGCTTGGGGACAGGGGAATTGGCCTACGAGCAGTACTTC
J gene: TRBJ2-7; clone size: NA; V gene: TRBV30; D gene: NA; CDR3 protein: CAYDFRPLNYEQYF; CDR3 DNA: TGTGCCTATGATTTCAGGCCCTTGAATTACGAGCAGTACTTC
J gene: TRBJ2-7; clone size: many; V gene: TRBV7-9; D gene: TRBD1; CDR3 protein: CASSLTGNYEQYF; CDR3 DNA: TGTGCCAGCAGTCTGACAGGGAATTACGAGCAGTACTTC
J gene: TRBJ2-7; clone size: NA; V gene: TRBV2; D gene: NA; CDR3 protein: CASSELGRDRTYEQYF; CDR3 DNA: TGTGCCAGCAGTGAACTGGGCCGGGACCGAACCTACGAGCAGTACTTC
J gene: TRBJ2-7; clone size: few; V gene: TRBV20-1; D gene: NA; CDR3 protein: CSARDQQFYEQYF; CDR3 DNA: TGCAGTGCTAGAGATCAACAGTTTTACGAGCAGTACTTC
J gene: TRBJ1-2; clone size: NA; V gene: TRBV4-2; D gene: NA; CDR3 protein: CASSQDRGGDYGYTF; CDR3 DNA: TGTGCCAGCAGCCAAGACCGGGGAGGGGACTATGGCTACACCTTC
J gene: TRBJ2-5; clone size: many; V gene: TRBV11-2; D gene: NA; CDR3 protein: CASSTSGLGETQYF; CDR3 DNA: TGTGCCAGCAGCACCTCCGGGCTGGGAGAGACCCAGTACTTC
J gene: TRBJ2-5; clone size: many; V gene: TRBV3-1; D gene: TRBD2; CDR3 protein: CASSQFGRTEETQYF; CDR3 DNA: TGTGCCAGCAGCCAATTCGGGAGGACCGAAGAGACCCAGTACTTC
J gene: TRBJ2-7; clone size: NA; V gene: TRBV28; D gene: NA; CDR3 protein: CASSAWGALGEQYF; CDR3 DNA: TGTGCCAGCAGTGCATGGGGGGCGCTTGGGGAGCAGTACTTC
J gene: TRBJ1-1; clone size: many; V gene: TRBV28; D gene: TRBD1; CDR3 protein: CASSGDSMNTEAFF; CDR3 DNA: TGTGCCAGCAGTGGGGACAGTATGAACACTGAAGCTTTCTTT
J gene: TRBJ1-1; clone size: NA; V gene: TRBV29-1; D gene: NA; CDR3 protein: CSVIRGEDTEAFF; CDR3 DNA: TGCAGCGTGATCAGGGGTGAGGACACTGAAGCTTTCTTT
J gene: TRBJ2-7; clone size: many; V gene: TRBV28; D gene: NA; CDR3 protein: CASSFLRLGEQYF; CDR3 DNA: TGTGCCAGCAGTTTCCTTCGTCTGGGCGAGCAGTACTTC
J gene: TRBJ2-2; clone size: few; V gene: TRBV12-3/TRBV12-4; D gene: TRBD1; CDR3 protein: CASRFGDRGWSGELFF; CDR3 DNA: TGTGCCAGCAGATTCGGGGACAGGGGATGGTCCGGGGAGCTGTTTTTT
J gene: TRBJ1-1; clone size: many; V gene: TRBV19; D gene: NA; CDR3 protein: CASSITAMNTEAFF; CDR3 DNA: TGTGCCAGTAGTATCACAGCCATGAACACTGAAGCTTTCTTT
J gene: TRBJ2-1; clone size: NA; V gene: TRBV5-1; D gene: NA; CDR3 protein: CASSIVALVNEQFF; CDR3 DNA: TGCGCCAGCAGCATCGTGGCCCTAGTCAATGAGCAGTTCTTC
J gene: TRBJ1-2; clone size: many; V gene: TRBV7-9; D gene: NA; CDR3 protein: CASSLAGTGGYTF; CDR3 DNA: TGTGCCAGCAGCTTAGCGGGGACTGGAGGCTACACCTTC
J gene: TRBJ1-1; clone size: many; V gene: TRBV3-1; D gene: TRBD1; CDR3 protein: CASSQGTGLYEAFF; CDR3 DNA: TGTGCCAGCAGCCAAGGGACAGGCTTATATGAAGCTTTCTTT
J gene: TRBJ2-1; clone size: NA; V gene: TRBV29-1; D gene: NA; CDR3 protein: CSVGTERRDEQFF; CDR3 DNA: TGCAGCGTTGGGACAGAGAGAAGGGATGAGCAGTTCTTC
J gene: TRBJ1-5; clone size: NA; V gene: TRBV20-1; D gene: TRBD1; CDR3 protein: CSAQPGQGHQPQHF; CDR3 DNA: TGCAGTGCCCAACCGGGACAGGGGCATCAGCCCCAGCATTTT
J gene: TRBJ1-5; clone size: many; V gene: TRBV6-2/TRBV6-3; D gene: NA; CDR3 protein: CASSKRGAGNQPQHF; CDR3 DNA: TGTGCCAGCTCGAAACGAGGGGCTGGCAATCAGCCCCAGCATTTT
J gene: TRBJ2-1; clone size: few; V gene: TRBV28; D gene: TRBD2; CDR3 protein: CASSVSGRISNEQFF; CDR3 DNA: TGTGCCAGCAGTGTTAGCGGGAGGATCTCCAATGAGCAGTTCTTC
J gene: TRBJ2-7; clone size: many; V gene: TRBV2; D gene: NA; CDR3 protein: CASTFRGSSYEQYF; CDR3 DNA: TGTGCCAGCACCTTCCGCGGAAGCTCCTACGAGCAGTACTTC
J gene: TRBJ1-5; clone size: many; V gene: TRBV28; D gene: NA; CDR3 protein: CASSTPGGNQPQHF; CDR3 DNA: TGTGCCAGCAGTACCCCGGGAGGGAACCAGCCCCAGCATTTT
J gene: TRBJ2-7; clone size: many; V gene: TRBV5-1; D gene: NA; CDR3 protein: CASSPEGAELREQYF; CDR3 DNA: TGCGCCAGCAGCCCGGAGGGGGCCGAACTACGGGAGCAGTACTTC
J gene: TRBJ1-2; clone size: many; V gene: TRBV28; D gene: NA; CDR3 protein: CASSLDPNYGYTF; CDR3 DNA: TGTGCCAGCAGCTTAGATCCGAACTATGGCTACACCTTC
J gene: TRBJ1-2; clone size: many; V gene: TRBV29-1; D gene: TRBD1; CDR3 protein: CSVRQGTNYGYTF; CDR3 DNA: TGCAGCGTCCGACAGGGAACTAACTATGGCTACACCTTC
J gene: TRBJ1-1; clone size: many; V gene: TRBV2; D gene: NA; CDR3 protein: CASSEALRGWNTEAFF; CDR3 DNA: TGTGCCAGCAGTGAAGCGCTTCGGGGCTGGAACACTGAAGCTTTCTTT
J gene: TRBJ2-5; clone size: many; V gene: TRBV25-1; D gene: NA; CDR3 protein: CASSEVWGFKGETQYF; CDR3 DNA: TGTGCCAGCAGTGAAGTCTGGGGGTTTAAGGGGGAGACCCAGTACTTC
J gene: TRBJ1-1; clone size: NA; V gene: TRBV12-3/TRBV12-4; D gene: NA; CDR3 protein: CASSLDALSRAFF; CDR3 DNA: TGTGCCAGCAGTTTAGACGCCCTCTCCAGGGCTTTCTTT
J gene: TRBJ2-7; clone size: NA; V gene: TRBV20-1; D gene: TRBD2; CDR3 protein: CSASIDASGRGEQYF; CDR3 DNA: TGCAGTGCTAGCATCGACGCTAGCGGGAGAGGAGAGCAGTACTTC
J gene: TRBJ1-1; clone size: NA; V gene: TRBV7-9; D gene: NA; CDR3 protein: CASTSSEAFF; CDR3 DNA: TGTGCCAGCACGAGCTCTGAAGCTTTCTTT
J gene: TRBJ1-1; clone size: NA; V gene: TRBV7-9; D gene: TRBD1; CDR3 protein: CASSRDRGDTEAFF; CDR3 DNA: TGTGCCAGCAGTCGTGACAGGGGAGACACTGAAGCTTTCTTT
J gene: TRBJ1-2; clone size: many; V gene: TRBV20-1; D gene: NA; CDR3 protein: CSTLGSNYGYTF; CDR3 DNA: TGCAGTACCCTAGGGTCCAACTATGGCTACACCTTC
J gene: TRBJ2-7; clone size: NA; V gene: TRBV6-6; D gene: TRBD2; CDR3 protein: CASSYLAGGDEQYF; CDR3 DNA: TGTGCCAGCAGTTACTTAGCGGGAGGGGACGAGCAGTACTTC
J gene: TRBJ1-2; clone size: many; V gene: TRBV7-2; D gene: NA; CDR3 protein: CASSTTGPYGYTF; CDR3 DNA: TGTGCCAGCAGCACCACAGGGCCGTATGGCTACACCTTC
J gene: TRBJ2-7; clone size: NA; V gene: TRBV19; D gene: NA; CDR3 protein: CASSMYRQGNEQYF; CDR3 DNA: TGTGCCAGTAGTATGTATCGGCAGGGAAACGAGCAGTACTTC
J gene: TRBJ1-1; clone size: many; V gene: TRBV12-3/TRBV12-4; D gene: NA; CDR3 protein: CASRIIGGTEAFF; CDR3 DNA: TGTGCCAGCAGGATCATAGGGGGGACTGAAGCTTTCTTT
J gene: TRBJ1-6; clone size: few; V gene: TRBV27; D gene: TRBD1; CDR3 protein: CASSTKGAPGSQSPLHF; CDR3 DNA: TGTGCCAGCAGTACAAAGGGGGCACCGGGGAGTCAATCACCCCTCCACTTT
J gene: TRBJ2-7; clone size: few; V gene: TRBV4-1; D gene: NA; CDR3 protein: CASSQRRTQGEQYF; CDR3 DNA: TGCGCCAGCAGCCAACGACGGACTCAAGGCGAGCAGTACTTC
J gene: TRBJ1-2; clone size: many; V gene: TRBV6-1; D gene: NA; CDR3 protein: CASSDLTPYGYTF; CDR3 DNA: TGTGCCAGCAGTGACCTGACACCTTATGGCTACACCTTC
J gene: TRBJ2-7; clone size: few; V gene: TRBV20-1; D gene: NA; CDR3 protein: CSASSPGAGKSYEQYF; CDR3 DNA: TGCAGTGCTAGTAGCCCCGGGGCAGGGAAGTCGTACGAGCAGTACTTC
J gene: TRBJ2-7; clone size: NA; V gene: TRBV19; D gene: TRBD2; CDR3 protein: CASSIASGTSYEQYF; CDR3 DNA: TGTGCCAGTAGTATAGCAAGCGGGACCTCCTACGAGCAGTACTTC
J gene: TRBJ2-1; clone size: NA; V gene: TRBV5-5; D gene: NA; CDR3 protein: CASSPKPRSHYNEQFF; CDR3 DNA: TGTGCCAGCTCCCCCAAGCCGAGGAGCCACTACAATGAGCAGTTCTTC